What follows are 22 T cell receptor beta chains derived from one specimen sequenced in a study of molecular identifiers for immune sequencing clone quantification. TCRdb re-analysed the PCR reads in MiXCR, keeping a single row per CDR3 protein. The sample has about 500,000 distinct CDR3 sequences; over 20% are singletons. The sample consisted of naive CD8+ T cells from blood, with Jurkat cell RNA spiked in. Subset: FACS-sorted CD8+CD4-CCR7+CD45RA+ naive T cells. The receptors originated from a human donor in good health. Some libraries in this study had Jurkat cell RNA spiked in.

The chain joins TRBV7-9 to TRBJ2-7; D is possibly TRBD1 (5 bases). With 5 bases removed from V and 2 bases from J, the gap between germline ends came to 13 bases. The germline CDR1 and CDR2 sequences are SEHNR and FQNEAQ (reference sequence). CDR3 size: 14 residues. The CDR3 sequence: CASSQSETAYEQYF. The CDR3 region has the DNA TGTGCCAGCAGCCAGTCCGAGACAGCCTACGAGCAGTACTTC.

In its sample, this clonotype was seen a few times. The CDR3 loop is CASSYSIRGSGGEQFF. The DNA for the CDR3 is TGTGCCAGCAGTTACTCGATCAGAGGGTCCGGGGGGGAGCAGTTCTTC. The V gene is TRBV6-2 or TRBV6-3, the J gene TRBJ2-1, with 7 nucleotides matching TRBD2. CDR3 length: 16 residues. With 0 bases clipped from V and 10 bases from J, the junction kept 12 bases outside the gene matches. Germline V gene sequence: CDR1 MNHEY, CDR2 SVGEGT.

This clonotype was picked up a small number of times. The rearrangement joins TRBV7-6 to TRBJ1-4; TRBD1 agrees at 8 bases. Unmatched junction bases numbered 6, after V lost 5 bases and J lost 7 bases. The CDR3 is 14 residues long. The germline V gene has CDR1 SGHVS and CDR2 FNYEAQ. CDR3: CASSPTGAAEKLFF. The CDR3, as DNA: TGTGCCAGCAGCCCGACAGGGGCGGCTGAAAAACTGTTTTTT.

This clonotype was detected a few times. The rearrangement joins TRBV28 to TRBJ1-1; D remains unclear. V lost 3 bases to trimming and J lost 1 base, with 9 bases between them. This CDR3 is built from 14 residues. Germline V gives CDR1 MDHEN, CDR2 SYDVKM. DNA of the CDR3: TGTGCCAGCAGTTTTTGGGGTGAGAACACTGAAGCTTTCTTT. This sequence encodes CASSFWGENTEAFF.

This clonotype was counted ten times or more. The rearrangement joins TRBV6-5 to TRBJ2-5; TRBD2 matches at 7 bases. The junction had 1 base not matched to a gene; V was cut back by 0 bases and J by 3 bases. This CDR3 has 14 amino acids. The germline V gene encodes CDR1 MNHEY and CDR2 SVGAGI. The CDR3 DNA is TGTGCCAGCAGTTACTCGGGGGGGGAAGAGACCCAGTACTTC. Translated, it gives CASSYSGGEETQYF.

V is TRBV12-3 or TRBV12-4 and J is TRBJ2-2; D not resolved. V dropped 7 bases and J dropped 6 bases, with 12 bases sitting between them. CDR3 size: 13 residues. The CDR3 DNA sequence: TGTGCCAGCACGACCCTAGGGTCCGGGGAGCTGTTTTTT. It encodes CASTTLGSGELFF.

Of note for this clonotype: A clone one base away is much larger, so this may be a read error. V gene TRBV30 combines with J gene TRBJ2-4; TRBD2 is a possible D gene (6 bases). This CDR3 has 12 residues. CDR1 GTSNPN and CDR2 SVGIG come from the germline V gene (reference sequence). This chain's CDR3 is CVWSSGVNIQYF. The CDR3 bases are TGTGTCTGGAGTTCGGGGGTAAACATTCAGTACTTC.

The sample holds a few counts of this clonotype. The chain employs TRBV4-3 and TRBJ1-3, with 7 positions matching TRBD1. Looked up from germline, CDR1 is LGHNA and CDR2 is YSLEER. The CDR3 covers 21 residues. Trimming cost V 3 bases and J 11 bases; bases outside gene matches: 31. In nucleotides, the CDR3 is TGCGCCAGCAGCCAGGGGACCGGGACAGCGAAGGCAGGTACTCTGCGAAATCCCATATATTTT. Its translation is CASSQGTGTAKAGTLRNPIYF.

This sequence joins TRBV4-1 and TRBJ1-1; D unclear. The CDR3 is 15 residues long. Germline CDR1 and CDR2: MGHRA and YSYEKL. The V and J ends lost 4 bases and 1 base respectively, with 13 bases between them. The CDR3 sequence is CASSRQASSNTEAFF. CDR3 in DNA: TGCGCCAGCAGCCGACAAGCGAGCTCGAACACTGAAGCTTTCTTT.

V usage is TRBV11-2 and J usage is TRBJ1-1; perhaps TRBD1 as D (5 bases). Trimming pared 5 bases from V and 1 base from J, leaving 14 bases between. This CDR3 region has 15 residues. In germline, CDR1 is SGHAT, CDR2 FQNNGV. CDR3: CASSGGVRANTEAFF. The DNA of the CDR3 is TGTGCCAGCAGCGGGGGGGTTCGGGCGAACACTGAAGCTTTCTTT.

This clonotype was detected only a few times. J is TRBJ2-1 and V is TRBV15; 8 bases map to TRBD1. The CDR3 is made up of 16 amino acids. The V segment lost 3 bases and the J segment 4 bases; nucleotides outside the gene matches: 8. The V gene's germline CDR1 is LNHNV and CDR2 YYDKDF (reference sequence). The CDR3 protein is CATSSFGQGAYNEQFF. CDR3 coding DNA: TGTGCCACCAGCAGTTTCGGGCAGGGGGCTTACAATGAGCAGTTCTTC.

This clonotype was counted between two and nine times. V is TRBV20-1 and J is TRBJ2-7; possibly TRBD2 for D (5 bases). The CDR3 runs 14 residues. Trimming removed 3 bases from V and 2 bases from J, with 14 bases in between. CDR1 and CDR2 from the germline V gene are DFQATT and SNEGSKA (reference sequence). Here the CDR3 reads CSASAAAVTYEQYF. CDR3 coding DNA: TGCAGTGCTAGCGCTGCAGCGGTTACCTACGAGCAGTACTTC.

V is TRBV4-3 and J is TRBJ2-1; 7 bases align to TRBD2. The trim removed 3 bases at V and 0 bases at J, leaving 8 bases unmatched. The germline CDR1 and CDR2 sequences are LGHNA and YSLEER. The CDR3 length is 17 residues. CDR3 sequence: CASSHASGTSSYNEQFF. The CDR3 DNA follows: TGCGCCAGCAGCCACGCTAGCGGTACTAGCTCCTACAATGAGCAGTTCTTC.

The sample holds many counts of this clonotype. The chain carries TRBV4-3 and TRBJ2-5, with TRBD2 identical over 9 bases. This CDR3 region has 17 residues. The V gene's germline CDR1 is LGHNA and CDR2 YSLEER. The trim removed 1 base at V and 4 bases at J, leaving 10 bases unmatched. The CDR3 region is CASSQVSAGGKGETQYF. The DNA for the CDR3 is TGCGCCAGCAGCCAAGTTTCGGCGGGGGGGAAGGGAGAGACCCAGTACTTC.

This clonotype was detected a few times. The chain is built from TRBV9 and TRBJ2-5; TRBD1 is a possible D gene (6 bases). The length of the CDR3 is 15 residues. The V end lost 3 bases, the J end lost 1 base, and 13 bases lay between the germline ends. From germline, CDR1 is SGDLS and CDR2 YYNGEE. CDR3 coding DNA: TGTGCCAGCAGCGCCCAACAGGGAGTCCAAGAGACCCAGTACTTC. It yields the protein CASSAQQGVQETQYF.

The chain has TRBV9 and TRBJ1-1; maybe TRBD1 (5 bases). The CDR3 loop spans 13 amino acids. The germline V and J ends were trimmed by 4 bases and 4 bases, with 11 bases remaining between them. The germline CDR1 and CDR2 sequences are SGDLS and YYNGEE. The CDR3 DNA follows: TGTGCCAGCAGCATAGGGGTGGGCACTGAAGCTTTCTTT. Translated: CASSIGVGTEAFF.

The table lists this clonotype with a few counts. V gene TRBV12-5 combines with J gene TRBJ1-1; TRBD1 aligns across 8 bases. V was clipped by 5 bases and J by 4 bases; unmatched bases: 3. Germline V lookup: CDR1 LGHNT, CDR2 FRNRAP. The CDR3 runs 13 residues. In DNA, the CDR3 is TGTGCTAGTGGTCTTGACAGGGGCACTGAAGCTTTCTTT. Its translation: CASGLDRGTEAFF. The whole variable domain, remainder taken from reference TRBV12-5 and TRBJ1-1, is DARVTQTPRHKVTEMGQEVTMRCQPILGHNTVFWYRQTMMQGLELLAYFRNRAPLDDSGMPKDRFSAEMPDATLATLKIQPSEPRDSAVYFCASGLDRGTEAFFGQGTRLTVV.

Notes on this clonotype: A much more abundant neighbour one base away suggests this may be a read error. The chain's CDR3 is CASSGTGYYEQYF. The CDR3 DNA reads TGTGCCAGCAGCGGCACAGGGTACTACGAGCAGTACTTC. This chain joins TRBV7-9 and TRBJ2-7; maybe TRBD1 (6 bases). Germline CDR1 SEHNR, CDR2 FQNEAQ (reference sequence). This CDR3 spans 13 amino acids. Trimming removed 5 bases at V and 3 bases at J, with 11 bases between.

This clonotype was recorded a few times. J is TRBJ1-5 and V is TRBV19; the D is unclear. V lost 11 bases and J 7 bases, leaving 18 bases between the germline ends. The CDR3 sequence is 13 residues long. Germline V gene sequence: CDR1 LNHDA, CDR2 SQIVND (reference sequence). The CDR3 loop is CAAGGPGEQPQHF. The CDR3 region has the DNA TGTGCCGCGGGAGGCCCCGGGGAGCAGCCCCAGCATTTT. Filled out from reference TRBV19 and TRBJ1-5, the complete variable domain reads DGGITQSPKYLFRKEGQNVTLSCEQNLNHDAMYWYRQDPGQGLRLIYYSQIVNDFQKGDIAEGYSVSREKKESFPLTVTSAQKNPTAFYLCAAGGPGEQPQHFGDGTRLSIL.

In its sample, this clonotype was seen many times. The V and J genes are TRBV7-9 and TRBJ1-1; D may be TRBD1 (6 bases). This CDR3 is 15 amino acids long. Germline-derived CDR1 and CDR2 are SEHNR and FQNEAQ (reference sequence). Trimming removed 1 base at V and 5 bases at J, with 14 bases between. This chain's CDR3 is CASSLENRVGTEAFF. In DNA form, the CDR3 reads TGTGCCAGCAGCTTAGAGAACAGGGTTGGGACTGAAGCTTTCTTT.

This clonotype appeared many times. The V call is TRBV14, the J call TRBJ2-1, with D hard to call. V lost 3 bases, J lost 9 bases, and 21 bases lay in between. Germline CDR1 reads SGHDN; CDR2 reads FVKESK. This CDR3 has 16 amino acids. DNA of the CDR3: TGTGCCAGCAGCCACACGCGACGCCCCAACGACGGTGAGCAGTTCTTC. It is translated as CASSHTRRPNDGEQFF.

This clonotype has more than one count but fewer than ten. V and J are TRBV5-4 and TRBJ1-2; TRBD1 aligns across 7 bases. The CDR3 length is 16 residues. Trimming took 4 bases from V and 8 from J; bases not matched to a gene: 17. Germline lookup yields CDR1 SGHNT and CDR2 YYREEE (reference sequence). Here the CDR3 DNA reads TGTGCCAGCAGCGTGGAGGGGGCCAGGGGTATTGAAGGCTACACCTTC. This codes for CASSVEGARGIEGYTF. The full variable domain, in which reference TRBV5-4 and TRBJ1-2 provide the parts outside the CDR3, is ETGVTQSPTHLIKTRGQQVTLRCSSQSGHNTVSWYQQALGQGPQFIFQYYREEENGRGNFPPRFSGLQFPNYSSELNVNALELDDSALYLCASSVEGARGIEGYTFGSGTRLTVV.